Each of the 32 T cell receptor beta chains below was sequenced from the same sample in a study of long-term antiretroviral therapy in people with HIV. Researchers ran immunoSEQ v3.0 at survey level. Libraries were prepared by immunoSEQ multiplex PCR; TCRdb keeps only in-frame clonotypes and omits some of them. Of more than 20,000 clones in the sample, approximately 81% were seen once. Sample: unsorted PBMCs, taken at the start of antiretroviral therapy, before treatment. The receptors stem from a woman aged 18-29 years with HIV.

This clone is a singleton in its sample. The chain uses TRBV2 and TRBJ1-2; 10 nucleotides align to TRBD1. This CDR3 has 14 residues. The J segment lost 9 bases and the V segment lost 4 bases, leaving 8 bases of the junction unmatched. Germline CDR1 is SNHLY and CDR2 is FYNNEI. In DNA, the CDR3 is TGTGCCAGCAGTGGAACGGGGACAGGGGTTAGCTACACCTTC. Protein: CASSGTGTGVSYTF. The variable domain in full, with the rest retrieved from reference TRBV2 and TRBJ1-2, is EPEVTQTPSHQVTQMGQEVILRCVPISNHLYFYWYRQILGQKVEFLVSFYNNEISEKSEIFDDQFSVERPDGSNFTLKIRSTKLEDSAMYFCASSGTGTGVSYTFGSGTRLTVV.

This chain links TRBV25-1 with TRBJ1-6, with 10 bases aligning to TRBD1. Trimming at V came to 5 bases and at J to 10 bases, leaving 14 bases not matched to a gene. CDR1 and CDR2 from the germline V gene are MGHDK and SYGVNS. CDR3 length: 17 residues. The DNA of the CDR3 is TGTGCCAGCAGTCCTCTCCGGGGGACAGGGGAGCGGTCACCCCTCCACTTT. It codes for CASSPLRGTGERSPLHF. Combining the CDR3 with reference TRBV25-1 and TRBJ1-6 gives the whole variable domain EADIYQTPRYLVIGTGKKITLECSQTMGHDKMYWYQQDPGMELHLIHYSYGVNSTEKGDLSSESTVSRIRTEHFPLTLESARPSHTSQYLCASSPLRGTGERSPLHFGNGTRLTVT.

The V gene is TRBV21-1, the J gene TRBJ1-2. TRBV21-1 is flagged as a pseudogene. This CDR3 contains 14 residues. CDR3 nucleotides: TGTGCCAGCAGCAAAGGCAGGAGGAACTATGGCTACACCTTC. Translated, it gives CASSKGRRNYGYTF.

The V and J genes are TRBV7-9 and TRBJ1-4, with D perhaps TRBD1 (5 bases). Germline V lookup: CDR1 SEHNR, CDR2 FQNEAQ (reference sequence). The CDR3 consists of 14 residues. Trimming left V 5 bases short and J 5 bases short, with 12 bases between. CDR3 loop: CASSQEGRNEKLFF. The CDR3, as DNA: TGTGCCAGCAGCCAGGAGGGACGGAATGAAAAACTGTTTTTT.

The rearrangement joins TRBV7-7 to TRBJ1-6; no firm D call. CDR1 and CDR2 from the germline V gene are SSHAT and FNYEAQ (reference sequence). The CDR3 runs 13 residues. V lost 8 bases and J 7 bases, leaving 12 bases between the germline ends. The CDR3 sequence is CASSPTPNSPLHF. In DNA form, the CDR3 reads TGTGCCAGCTCGCCGACCCCAAATTCACCCCTCCACTTT.

The chain employs TRBV11-2 and TRBJ1-2, with TRBD1 matching 8 bases. The ends lost 5 bases at V and 6 bases at J; junction bases unmatched: 11. CDR1 SGHAT and CDR2 FQNNGV come from the germline V gene. CDR3 size: 15 residues. Written as DNA, the CDR3 is TGTGCCAGCAGCCGGAGGGACAGGAGCGTAGATGGCTACACCTTC. Protein: CASSRRDRSVDGYTF.

This clone was picked up one time. V gene TRBV5-6 combines with J gene TRBJ2-7; 8 bases match TRBD1. Germline V gives CDR1 SGHDT, CDR2 YYEEEE. This CDR3 region has 16 residues. The V gene end was trimmed by 4 bases and the J gene end by 5 bases; junction bases not matched to a gene: 14. The CDR3 coding sequence is TGTGCCAGCAGCATAACCCAAACGGACAGGGCCCACGAGCAGTACTTC. It codes for CASSITQTDRAHEQYF.

V usage is TRBV5-1 and J usage is TRBJ2-2, with D possibly matching TRBD2 (6 bases). V lost 5 bases, J lost 6 bases, and 17 bases lay in between. The CDR3 runs to 15 residues. Germline V gives CDR1 SGHRS, CDR2 YFSETQ. DNA for the CDR3: TGCGCCAGCAGGACTACTAGCTCCACCCCCGGGGAGCTGTTTTTT. It translates to CASRTTSSTPGELFF.

The rearrangement links TRBV6-1 to TRBJ2-3; the match to TRBD2 covers 8 bases. The V gene's germline CDR1 is MNHNS and CDR2 SASEGT. Trimming removed 2 bases from V and 4 bases from J; junction bases left unmatched: 11. The CDR3 contains 17 residues. The CDR3 spells CASSEWTSWLSPDTQYF. Here the CDR3 DNA reads TGTGCCAGCAGTGAATGGACTAGCTGGCTTTCTCCAGATACGCAGTATTTT.

The rearrangement joins TRBV6-5 to TRBJ2-6; D is possibly TRBD1 (5 bases). This CDR3 is built from 16 residues. Germline loops: CDR1 MNHEY, CDR2 SVGAGI. V lost 2 bases, J lost 0 bases, and 8 bases lay in between. CDR3 DNA: TGTGCCAGCAGTTACCTGACAGTCTCTGGGGCCAACGTCCTGACTTTC. It yields the protein CASSYLTVSGANVLTF.

This chain joins TRBV18 and TRBJ1-1; TRBD1 matches at 11 bases. The V segment lost 5 bases and the J segment 0 bases; nucleotides outside the gene matches: 5. CDR3 length: 16 residues. The V gene's germline CDR1 is KGHSH and CDR2 LQKENI. The CDR3 spells CASSTRTGGMNTEAFF. The DNA for the CDR3 is TGTGCCAGCTCAACAAGGACAGGGGGCATGAACACTGAAGCTTTCTTT.

This clone was seen once. V and J are TRBV2 and TRBJ2-1; unclear D gene. Trimming removed 6 bases at V and 5 bases at J, with 14 bases between. The CDR3 is made up of 14 amino acids. CDR1 SNHLY and CDR2 FYNNEI come from the germline V gene. The CDR3 spells CASRGIILNNEQFF. The CDR3 coding sequence is TGTGCCAGCAGGGGTATAATCCTCAACAATGAGCAGTTCTTC.

The V gene is TRBV5-1, the J gene TRBJ2-5; D gene unclear. Between the trimmed V and J ends, which lost 2 bases and 2 bases, there was a span of 7 bases. The CDR3 is made up of 13 amino acids. Germline CDR1 reads SGHRS; CDR2 reads YFSETQ. The CDR3, as DNA: TGCGCCAGCAGCTTAGGAGCACAAGAGACCCAGTACTTC. This gives the protein CASSLGAQETQYF.

The genes are TRBV4-2 and TRBJ2-7, with 11 bases that match TRBD1. CDR3 length: 15 residues. The germline CDR1 and CDR2 sequences are LGHNA and YNFKEQ. The V and J ends lost 3 bases and 3 bases, in that order; junction bases with no gene match: 4. CDR3 region: CASSHSGTGGYEQYF. The CDR3 DNA follows: TGTGCCAGCAGCCACTCCGGGACAGGGGGCTACGAGCAGTACTTC.

This clone was observed a handful of times. CDR3 nucleotide sequence: TGTGCCAGCAGCCCCCCAGACAGCTATGGCTACACCTTC. It translates to CASSPPDSYGYTF. The chain is built from TRBV7-9 and TRBJ1-2, with a weak D call TRBD1 (5 bases). V lost 5 bases to trimming and J lost 4 bases, with 11 bases between them. From germline, CDR1 is SEHNR and CDR2 FQNEAQ (reference sequence). The CDR3 covers 13 residues. The full variable domain, with the rest looked up from reference TRBV7-9 and TRBJ1-2, is DTGVSQNPRHKITKRGQNVTFRCDPISEHNRLYWYRQTLGQGPEFLTYFQNEAQLEKSRLLSDRFSAERPKGSFSTLEIQRTEQGDSAMYLCASSPPDSYGYTFGSGTRLTVV.

The chain combines TRBV5-6 with TRBJ2-7, with D perhaps matching TRBD1 (5 bases). V lost 2 bases to trimming and J lost 3 bases, with 9 bases between them. Germline V lookup: CDR1 SGHDT, CDR2 YYEEEE. This CDR3 has 13 amino acids. DNA of the CDR3: TGTGCCAGCAGCTTATCAGGGATCTACGAGCAGTACTTC. This gives the protein CASSLSGIYEQYF.

This clone has only one observation. The chain has TRBV4-3 and TRBJ2-6; 9 bases fit TRBD1. With V trimmed by 1 base and J by 1 base, 2 bases remained unmatched. Germline CDR1 reads LGHNA; CDR2 reads YSLEER. CDR3 length: 17 residues. CDR3 protein: CASSQAGQGSGANVLTF. For the CDR3, the DNA is TGCGCCAGCAGCCAAGCTGGACAGGGGTCTGGGGCCAACGTCCTGACTTTC.

This chain links TRBV6-1 with TRBJ2-3; possible D gene TRBD1, 5 bases. V was cut by 2 bases and J by 2 bases, with 11 bases left in between. This CDR3 has 15 residues. Germline loops: CDR1 MNHNS, CDR2 SASEGT. The CDR3 protein is CASSESGPITDTQYF. The CDR3 bases are TGTGCCAGCAGTGAATCAGGGCCCATCACAGATACGCAGTATTTT.

The chain links TRBV4-2 to TRBJ2-2; D remains unclear. The CDR3 loop spans 14 amino acids. Germline loops: CDR1 LGHNA, CDR2 YNFKEQ. Trimming pared 1 base from V and 4 bases from J, leaving 7 bases between. The CDR3 DNA reads TGTGCCAGCAGCCAAGGCGAAACCACCGGGGAGCTGTTTTTT. This codes for CASSQGETTGELFF.

The rearrangement joins TRBV4-2 to TRBJ2-1; TRBD2 matches 7 bases. The CDR3 extends over 14 amino acids. Germline assignment: CDR1 LGHNA and CDR2 YNFKEQ. J gave up 0 bases and V 8 bases, and 4 bases lay outside the gene matches. In nucleotides, the CDR3 is TGTGCCAGCTCTGGCGGGAGCTCCTACAATGAGCAGTTCTTC. Protein sequence: CASSGGSSYNEQFF.

This clone was seen only once. The gene calls are TRBV9 and TRBJ2-2; D unresolved. Germline lookup yields CDR1 SGDLS and CDR2 YYNGEE. The CDR3 is 12 residues long. Trimming took off 4 bases at V and 5 bases at J, with 6 bases between the two ends. CDR3 amino acids: CASSFGTGELFF. The CDR3 nucleotides are TGTGCCAGCAGCTTCGGTACCGGGGAGCTGTTTTTT.

This clone was seen once. The CDR3 here is CSVPSGTGVNQPQHF. The DNA for the CDR3 is TGCAGCGTTCCCTCCGGGACAGGGGTCAATCAGCCCCAGCATTTT. The chain employs TRBV29-1 and TRBJ1-5; the match to TRBD1 covers 10 bases. CDR3 length: 15 residues. The V and J ends lost 5 bases and 3 bases, in that order; junction bases with no gene match: 7. Germline V lookup: CDR1 SQVTM, CDR2 ANQGSEA.

This clone was detected a few times. V and J are TRBV7-9 and TRBJ1-3; D ambiguous. Germline V CDR1 and CDR2: SEHNR, FQNEAQ (reference sequence). There are 15 residues in the CDR3. The V and J ends lost 1 base and 0 bases respectively, with 7 bases between them. CDR3 in DNA: TGTGCCAGCAGCTTAGTTGGTCTCTCTGGAAACACCATATATTTT. This gives the protein CASSLVGLSGNTIYF.

V usage is TRBV2 and J usage is TRBJ2-5, with TRBD2 identical over 9 bases. The length of the CDR3 is 15 residues. CDR1 is SNHLY, CDR2 FYNNEI, per germline. The ends lost 5 bases at V and 5 bases at J; junction bases unmatched: 9. CDR3 bases: TGTGCCAGCAGTCCGCGGGGGGGCCTATCGGAGACCCAGTACTTC. Amino acids: CASSPRGGLSETQYF.

This rearrangement joins TRBV27 to TRBJ2-3, with 11 bases identical to TRBD2. Germline V gene sequence: CDR1 MNHEY, CDR2 SMNVEV (reference sequence). This CDR3 is 17 amino acids long. V was pared by 2 bases and J by 4 bases, with 8 bases of the junction left unmatched. The CDR3 bases are TGTGCCAGCAGTTTACGACCTAGCGGGAGGTCGGCAGATACGCAGTATTTT. Encoded protein: CASSLRPSGRSADTQYF.

Here the CDR3 DNA reads TGTGCCAGCTGTGGGACAGGGGGGCCCCTTAGTGAAAAACTGTTTTTT. The encoded protein is CASCGTGGPLSEKLFF. This chain joins TRBV25-1 and TRBJ1-4; 11 bases align to TRBD1. Germline values: CDR1 MGHDK, CDR2 SYGVNS. This CDR3 is built from 16 residues. V shed 8 bases, J shed 7 bases, and the junction held 12 bases outside the gene matches.

This clone was seen just once. V is TRBV30 and J is TRBJ2-5, with 11 bases fitting TRBD2. Germline V gene sequence: CDR1 GTSNPN, CDR2 SVGIG (reference sequence). After removal of 3 bases from V and 10 bases from J, the junction contained 13 bases not matched to a gene. CDR3 length equals 15 residues. CDR3 residues: CAWRKLAGAYGGQYF. CDR3 DNA sequence: TGTGCCTGGAGGAAACTAGCGGGAGCATATGGTGGCCAGTACTTC.

This clone was detected once. The rearrangement joins TRBV20-1 to TRBJ1-1, with D uncertain. The germline V gene has CDR1 DFQATT and CDR2 SNEGSKA (reference sequence). This CDR3 spans 11 amino acids. Deletions cut 5 bases from V and 1 base from J, with 5 bases between. The chain's CDR3 is CSAPRNTEAFF. The CDR3 coding sequence is TGCAGTGCTCCAAGGAACACTGAAGCTTTCTTT.

The rearrangement joins TRBV4-1 to TRBJ1-2, with TRBD1 identical over 7 bases. V lost 0 bases to trimming and J lost 5 bases; unmatched junction nucleotides: 15. This CDR3 comprises 18 residues. Germline V gene sequence: CDR1 MGHRA, CDR2 YSYEKL. The CDR3 here is CASSQDATLGGGGYGYTF. Here the CDR3 DNA reads TGCGCCAGCAGCCAAGACGCAACCCTAGGGGGCGGTGGGTATGGCTACACCTTC.

The chain uses TRBV6-6 and TRBJ1-2, with D unresolved. From germline, CDR1 is MNHNY and CDR2 SVGAGI (reference sequence). V lost 2 bases, J lost 3 bases, and 10 bases lay in between. The CDR3 is made up of 14 amino acids. CDR3 in DNA: TGTGCCAGCAGTTACCTGGAGGGAGACTATGGCTACACCTTC. Encoded protein: CASSYLEGDYGYTF.

V usage is TRBV27 and J usage is TRBJ2-1; no reliable D call. Trimming took off 8 bases at V and 5 bases at J, with 16 bases between the two ends. The CDR3 has 14 residues. Germline CDR1 MNHEY, CDR2 SMNVEV (reference sequence). The CDR3 protein is CASGQLVRNNEQFF. DNA for the CDR3: TGTGCCAGCGGTCAGCTAGTTCGGAACAATGAGCAGTTCTTC.

This chain links TRBV5-1 with TRBJ2-5; D possibly corresponds to TRBD1 (6 bases). The CDR3 sequence is 15 residues long. The germline gives CDR1 SGHRS, CDR2 YFSETQ. V was clipped by 2 bases and J by 5 bases, with 16 bases between them. CDR3 coding DNA: TGCGCCAGCAGCTTTGGGCAGGGGCCATTGGAGACCCAGTACTTC. Translating gives CASSFGQGPLETQYF.